Described below is a single T cell receptor (beta chain) sequence and its context. Assay used: immunoSEQ multiplex PCR; TCRdb lists only in-frame clones, some missing. The profile shows 20,000 to 30,000 clones, about 87% of them singletons. Trimming left V 4 bases short and J 3 bases short, with 11 bases between. There are 14 residues in the CDR3. Germline V gene data show CDR1 as MGHRA and CDR2 as YSYEKL. This specimen belongs to a study of OX40 agonist ivuxolimab in advanced cancers. Study-wide context: Given to patients was ivuxolimab, an agonistic anti-OX40 (CD134) antibody. A partial response was reached by three patients: one with hepatocellular carcinoma and two with cutaneous melanoma.

The sequencing here drew on CD4+ or CD8+ T cells sorted from blood, taken in a trial of the OX40 agonist ivuxolimab. The chain carries TRBV4-1 and TRBJ2-3, with D uncertain. This receptor was obtained from an adult with an advanced solid tumor such as melanoma, head and neck, liver or kidney cancer. The CDR3 region has the DNA TGCGCCAGCAGCCGTAATACACAAACAGATACGCAGTATTTT. Translating gives CASSRNTQTDTQYF.